The 20 T cell receptor beta chains below come from one sample, sequenced in a study of blood T cell repertoires in COVID-19. TCRdb's table, derived via immunoSEQ multiplex PCR, lists solely in-frame clones and lacks some. The data hold 200,000 to 300,000 clones, with 75% to 90% observed a single time. Input material: peripheral blood. The source of these receptors is a woman between 55 and 75 years old with active or convalescent COVID-19.

As concerns this clone: An end of the junction differs from the germline gene, which may be a read error. V usage is TRBV2 and J usage is TRBJ1-5, with 9 bases aligning to TRBD1. The CDR3 has 16 residues. From germline, CDR1 is SNHLY and CDR2 FYNNEI. CDR3 loop: CASRRQTGGSYQPQHF. The CDR3 coding sequence is TGTGCCAGCAGACGGCAGACAGGGGGTAGCTATCAGCCCCAGCATTTT.

This rearrangement joins TRBV6-5 to TRBJ1-3, with D maybe TRBD1 (5 bases). The V gene's germline CDR1 is MNHEY and CDR2 SVGAGI. The CDR3 has 13 residues. Trimming took 2 bases from V and 7 from J, leaving 9 bases between them. CDR3 DNA sequence: TGTGCCAGCAGTTACGGGCCAGGGAACACCATATATTTT. The encoded protein is CASSYGPGNTIYF.

The chain is built from TRBV5-1 and TRBJ2-4; a possible D gene is TRBD1 (5 bases). The V gene lost 5 bases and the J gene lost 2 bases, with 11 bases spanning the gap. The CDR3 is 14 amino acids. Germline V gene sequence: CDR1 SGHRS, CDR2 YFSETQ. The CDR3 DNA follows: TGCGCCAGCAGATTACAGGCAACCAAAAACATTCAGTACTTC. Its translation is CASRLQATKNIQYF.

This sequence joins TRBV18 and TRBJ1-1; D uncertain. This CDR3 is 12 amino acids long. Germline V gene data show CDR1 as KGHSH and CDR2 as LQKENI. V was pared by 3 bases and J by 10 bases, with 12 bases between. In nucleotides, the CDR3 is TGTGCCAGCTCACCCCGAGGAGAGGCAGCTTTCTTT. As protein: CASSPRGEAAFF.

This clone was detected many times. The chain employs TRBV3-1 (or the pseudogene TRBV3-2) and TRBJ1-2; TRBD1 matches at 7 bases. Trimming cost V 0 bases and J 8 bases; bases outside gene matches: 12. The length of the CDR3 is 16 residues. Germline CDR1 and CDR2: LGHDT and YNNKEL (reference sequence). The CDR3 region is CASSQEPTGVGGGYTF. CDR3 sequence (DNA): TGTGCCAGCAGCCAAGAGCCCACAGGGGTGGGTGGCGGCTACACCTTC.

The chain couples TRBV7-2 to TRBJ2-5; TRBD1 might be the D (5 bases). This CDR3 comprises 14 residues. Germline loops: CDR1 SGHTA, CDR2 FQGNSA. Trimming shortened V by 1 base and J by 9 bases, and 15 bases separated the two germline ends. CDR3 amino acids: CASSLGSNQGAQYF. The DNA of the CDR3 is TGTGCCAGCAGCTTAGGGTCCAACCAAGGGGCCCAGTACTTC.

The rearrangement links TRBV2 to TRBJ1-3; D might be TRBD1 (6 bases). Germline CDR1 is SNHLY and CDR2 is FYNNEI. The V end was cut by 6 bases, the J end by 0 bases, with 15 bases between. The length of the CDR3 is 16 residues. The CDR3 is CASRLETGRSGNTIYF. CDR3 in DNA: TGTGCCAGCAGACTGGAGACAGGCCGCTCTGGAAACACCATATATTTT.

In this sample, this clone turned up once. The chain combines TRBV19 with TRBJ1-2; the match to TRBD1 covers 9 bases. The CDR3 consists of 16 residues. J was trimmed by 1 base and V by 7 bases; bases with no gene match: 10. Germline CDR1 and CDR2: LNHDA and SQIVND (reference sequence). CDR3 in DNA: TGTGCCAGTAATGGGCGGGACAGGGAGAGTAACTATGGCTACACCTTC. Its protein is CASNGRDRESNYGYTF.

The V call is TRBV6-2 or TRBV6-3, the J call TRBJ1-4; D not resolved. Germline lookup yields CDR1 MNHEY and CDR2 SVGEGT. The CDR3 is 15 amino acids. Trimming pared 2 bases from V and 0 bases from J, leaving 7 bases between. The CDR3: CASSYDGATNEKLFF. DNA of the CDR3: TGTGCCAGCAGTTACGACGGGGCAACTAATGAAAAACTGTTTTTT.

The sample holds one count of this clone. The chain has TRBV9 and TRBJ2-5, with 11 positions matching TRBD2. V trimming: 5 bases; J trimming: 5 bases; junction bases outside the gene matches: 8. The CDR3 length is 15 residues. Germline values: CDR1 SGDLS, CDR2 YYNGEE. Here the CDR3 reads CASSTTSGGQETQYF. CDR3 in DNA: TGTGCCAGCAGTACAACTAGCGGGGGTCAGGAGACCCAGTACTTC.

The chain combines TRBV2 with TRBJ2-1; TRBD2 aligns across 11 bases. The CDR3 length is 15 residues. V shed 6 bases and J 8 bases; nucleotides not matched to a gene: 9. The V gene's germline CDR1 is SNHLY and CDR2 FYNNEI. This CDR3 reads CASSLIAGGPHEQFF. The CDR3 region has the DNA TGTGCCAGCAGCTTAATAGCGGGGGGGCCCCATGAGCAGTTCTTC.

V is TRBV6-5 and J is TRBJ2-1; 7 positions agree with TRBD2. The CDR3 is made up of 15 amino acids. The V gene's germline CDR1 is MNHEY and CDR2 SVGAGI. The V and J ends lost 6 bases and 3 bases, in that order; junction bases with no gene match: 8. CDR3 in amino acids: CASRPSRGGYNEQFF. The CDR3 DNA sequence: TGTGCCAGCAGGCCCAGTCGCGGGGGCTACAATGAGCAGTTCTTC.

The V call is TRBV6-6, the J call TRBJ1-3; TRBD1 agrees at 8 bases. The junction had 8 bases not matched to a gene; V was cut back by 4 bases and J by 3 bases. This CDR3 contains 16 residues. Per the germline V gene, CDR1 is MNHNY and CDR2 is SVGAGI (reference sequence). This CDR3 is CASSFGQGGGGNTIYF. The CDR3 DNA is TGTGCCAGCAGTTTTGGACAGGGTGGCGGTGGAAACACCATATATTTT.

The rearrangement uses TRBV5-6 and TRBJ1-3, with 9 positions matching TRBD1. The CDR3 sequence is 15 residues long. Unmatched junction bases numbered 7, after V lost 4 bases and J lost 5 bases. The germline CDR1 and CDR2 sequences are SGHDT and YYEEEE. The CDR3 reads CASSRSGQGRNTIYF. The CDR3 DNA reads as TGTGCCAGCAGCCGATCCGGACAGGGGCGAAACACCATATATTTT.

This chain links TRBV5-4 with TRBJ1-3, with TRBD1 matching over 9 bases. Unmatched junction bases numbered 5, after V lost 0 bases and J lost 4 bases. Germline-derived CDR1 and CDR2 are SGHNT and YYREEE (reference sequence). There are 16 residues in the CDR3. For the CDR3, the DNA is TGTGCCAGCAGCTTGGGAGACAGGGGGTCCGGAAACACCATATATTTT. Its translation: CASSLGDRGSGNTIYF.

J is TRBJ2-5 and V is TRBV3-1 (or the pseudogene TRBV3-2), with D possibly matching TRBD2 (5 bases). The CDR3 runs 15 residues. Deletions cut 3 bases from V and 1 base from J, with 12 bases between. Germline V CDR1 and CDR2: LGHDT, YNNKEL (reference sequence). The CDR3 DNA is TGTGCCAGCAGCCAGAGGCGGGTGACCCAAGAGACCCAGTACTTC. Translation gives CASSQRRVTQETQYF.

The chain couples TRBV18 to TRBJ2-1; 7 positions agree with TRBD1. CDR3 length equals 14 residues. Germline CDR1 reads KGHSH; CDR2 reads LQKENI. V dropped 3 bases and J dropped 7; count of bases not matched to a gene: 6. CDR3 nucleotides: TGTGCCAGCTCACCGGGACAGTCGGGAAATGAGCAGTTCTTC. Its protein is CASSPGQSGNEQFF. The full variable domain, with the rest looked up from reference TRBV18 and TRBJ2-1, is NAGVMQNPRHLVRRRGQEARLRCSPMKGHSHVYWYRQLPEEGLKFMVYLQKENIIDESGMPKERFSAEFPKEGPSILRIQQVVRGDSAAYFCASSPGQSGNEQFFGPGTRLTVL.

The rearrangement uses TRBV27 and TRBJ1-2; D perhaps matches TRBD1 (6 bases). Trimming left V 0 bases short and J 5 bases short, with 13 bases between. The CDR3 extends over 15 amino acids. Germline CDR1 MNHEY, CDR2 SMNVEV (reference sequence). The CDR3 nucleotides are TGTGCCAGCAGTTTATCCCGCAGGGGCCTTTATGGCTACACCTTC. Translation: CASSLSRRGLYGYTF.

This chain connects TRBV9 to TRBJ2-1; D is possibly TRBD1 (6 bases). V was clipped by 1 base and J by 7 bases, with 15 bases between them. This CDR3 spans 15 amino acids. CDR1 is SGDLS, CDR2 YYNGEE, per germline. The chain's CDR3 is CASSVQSRGWNEQFF. For the CDR3, the DNA is TGTGCCAGCAGCGTACAGTCAAGGGGGTGGAATGAGCAGTTCTTC.

This chain links TRBV2 with TRBJ2-5; the match to TRBD2 covers 9 bases. V lost 0 bases to trimming and J lost 6 bases; unmatched junction nucleotides: 8. The CDR3 runs to 16 residues. The germline gives CDR1 SNHLY, CDR2 FYNNEI. The CDR3 coding sequence is TGTGCCAGCAGTGAAGCGGGAGCGGGGGGACAAAAGACCCAGTACTTC. This encodes CASSEAGAGGQKTQYF.